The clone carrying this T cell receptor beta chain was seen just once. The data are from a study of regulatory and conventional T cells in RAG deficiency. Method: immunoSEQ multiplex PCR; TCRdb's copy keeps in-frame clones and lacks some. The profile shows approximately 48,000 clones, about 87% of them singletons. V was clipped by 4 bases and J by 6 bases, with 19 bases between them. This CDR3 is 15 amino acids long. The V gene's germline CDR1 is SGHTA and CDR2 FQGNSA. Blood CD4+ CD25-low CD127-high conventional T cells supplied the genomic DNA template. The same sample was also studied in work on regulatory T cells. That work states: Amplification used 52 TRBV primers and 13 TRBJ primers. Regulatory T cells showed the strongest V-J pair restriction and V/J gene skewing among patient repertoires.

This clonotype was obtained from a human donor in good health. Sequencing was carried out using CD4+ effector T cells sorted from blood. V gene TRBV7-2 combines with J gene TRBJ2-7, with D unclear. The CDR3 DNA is TGTGCCAGCAGCTCACCCAGGCCAGCGCTCGGCGAGCAGTACTTC. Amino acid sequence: CASSSPRPALGEQYF.